This T cell receptor beta chain was sequenced in a study of CXCR3-negative and CXCR3-positive naive CD8 T cells. It was by 5' RACE with UMI labels that the TRB cDNA libraries were prepared. TCRdb re-called the 5' RACE reads; one entry per CDR3 protein, DNA not given. In total, the table holds tens of thousands of distinct CDR3 sequences. Sorting was done in triplicate for each CD8+ T cell subset (roughly 300,000 cells each). CDR3 length: 12 amino acids. Germline loops: CDR1 SGDLS, CDR2 YYNGEE. The chain is built from TRBV9 and TRBJ2-1. The sample consisted of naive CXCR3- CD8+ T cells from blood. This sample's subset: CD45RO-CCR7+CD27+CD95- naive CD8+ T cells lacking CXCR3 (TNR3-). The sequence was collected from a human donor in good health. Some clones in this sample may be carry-over from other donors' samples. The CDR3 here is CASSPTDDEQFF.